One sample yielded the 10 T cell receptor beta chains listed below, sequenced in a study of T-cell reconstitution after alpha-beta-depleted transplantation in children. Construction of the TCRbeta library involved unique molecular identifiers. Via MiXCR, TCRdb re-called the PCR reads, giving one row per CDR3 protein. The repertoire has 600,000 to 700,000 distinct CDR3 sequences, around 17% of them found once; the top ten carry approximately 1%. Sequencing was performed on PBMCs from the stem cell graft donor, taken from the stem cell graft. The source of these receptors is a human donor who donated a stem cell graft to a child with acute myeloid leukemia.

Many counts were recorded for this clonotype. The chain joins TRBV20-1 to TRBJ2-3, with D tentatively TRBD2 (6 bases). Germline CDR1 DFQATT, CDR2 SNEGSKA (reference sequence). Trimming removed 5 bases at V and 2 bases at J, with 17 bases between. This CDR3 has 15 amino acids. The CDR3 DNA reads as TGCAGTGCTGGCATACCGGGACTCAACACAGATACGCAGTATTTT. Amino acid sequence: CSAGIPGLNTDTQYF.

This clonotype was recorded at least ten times. For the CDR3, the DNA is TGCAGTGCAGAACCCGGGACAGCTAATGAAAAACTGTTTTTT. It yields the protein CSAEPGTANEKLFF. V is TRBV20-1 and J is TRBJ1-4; TRBD1 matches 7 bases. V dropped 6 bases and J dropped 3; count of bases not matched to a gene: 7. The CDR3 totals 14 residues. Germline CDR1 is DFQATT and CDR2 is SNEGSKA (reference sequence).

This clonotype showed up many times. The CDR3 DNA is TGCAGTGCTAGAGGCGGGGGCCGGGCTGAGCAGTTCTTC. Protein sequence: CSARGGGRAEQFF. The chain has TRBV20-1 and TRBJ2-1, with TRBD2 as a possible D gene (7 bases). Germline V gene lookup returns CDR1 DFQATT and CDR2 SNEGSKA (reference sequence). The CDR3 is made up of 13 amino acids. Trimming took off 1 base at V and 9 bases at J, with 13 bases between the two ends.

The rearrangement uses TRBV20-1 and TRBJ2-3; D is undetermined. Trimming took 2 bases from V and 4 from J, leaving 13 bases between them. CDR1 DFQATT and CDR2 SNEGSKA come from the germline V gene (reference sequence). The length of the CDR3 is 14 residues. In nucleotides, the CDR3 is TGCAGTGCTAGACCCACCCCCGGCCCAGATACGCAGTATTTT. Residues: CSARPTPGPDTQYF.

This clonotype was seen a few times. This rearrangement joins TRBV7-2 to TRBJ1-2; 7 bases line up with TRBD1. With 5 bases clipped from V and 7 bases from J, the junction kept 13 bases outside the gene matches. The CDR3 is made up of 15 amino acids. Germline-derived CDR1 and CDR2 are SGHTA and FQGNSA. CDR3 sequence: CASSRVGRGPSGYTF. DNA for the CDR3: TGTGCCAGCAGCCGAGTGGGAAGGGGGCCTAGTGGCTACACCTTC.

J is TRBJ2-7 and V is TRBV20-1, with D perhaps matching TRBD1 or TRBD2 (5 bases each). The CDR3 is 14 residues long. Germline loops: CDR1 DFQATT, CDR2 SNEGSKA (reference sequence). V lost 3 bases, J lost 8 bases, and 20 bases lay in between. The CDR3 DNA reads as TGCAGTGCTAGGCCCCGGGACCCTAGGGGCCAGCAGTACTTC. Residues: CSARPRDPRGQQYF.

The J gene is TRBJ2-3, the V gene TRBV7-8; no definite D call. The germline V gene has CDR1 SGHVS and CDR2 FQNEAQ. Trimming stripped 5 bases from V and 2 bases from J, with 14 bases between. This CDR3 region has 15 residues. Here the CDR3 DNA reads TGTGCCAGCAGCACCGCCAGGTTTTCCACAGATACGCAGTATTTT. Translating it yields CASSTARFSTDTQYF.

This clonotype was picked up many times. The chain links TRBV12-3 or TRBV12-4 to TRBJ1-2; 8 bases are shared with TRBD1. The CDR3 extends over 14 amino acids. The trim removed 5 bases at V and 5 bases at J, leaving 7 bases unmatched. The CDR3 DNA reads as TGTGCCAGCAGTCGCGGACAGGGAAGTTATGGCTACACCTTC. Translation: CASSRGQGSYGYTF.

This clonotype was counted ten times or more. This sequence joins TRBV6-5 and TRBJ2-3; tentative D call: TRBD2 (6 bases). Germline V gives CDR1 MNHEY, CDR2 SVGAGI. V was cut by 2 bases and J by 4 bases, with 10 bases left in between. CDR3 length: 14 residues. The CDR3 here is CASSYGGSPDTQYF. The CDR3 nucleotides read TGTGCCAGCAGTTACGGGGGGTCACCAGATACGCAGTATTTT.

The rearrangement links TRBV6-5 to TRBJ2-3; D is possibly TRBD2 (5 bases). The V and J ends lost 0 bases and 1 base respectively, with 8 bases between them. CDR1 and CDR2 (germline): MNHEY, SVGAGI. This CDR3 has 15 residues. The CDR3 reads CASSYSSGGTDTQYF. DNA for the CDR3: TGTGCCAGCAGTTACTCATCCGGGGGCACAGATACGCAGTATTTT.